These 8 T cell receptor beta chains share one sample of origin, sequenced in a study of T cells in Graves' hyperthyroidism and ophthalmopathy. Amplified TCR beta CDR3 regions derived from RNA transcripts. The TCR CDR3 first-round RT-PCR relied on the HTBI primer set. TCRdb called the multiplex PCR reads again in MiXCR, with one record for every CDR3 protein. The sample shows fewer than 400,000 distinct CDR3 sequences, about 14% of them seen only once. Input material: blood. The receptors shown here come from a man aged 45-65 years with Graves' ophthalmopathy.

The V gene is TRBV24-1, the J gene TRBJ2-1, with 9 bases identical to TRBD2. The CDR3 is 15 amino acids. Germline V CDR1 and CDR2: KGHDR, SFDVKD. The junction had 11 bases not matched to a gene; V was cut back by 8 bases and J by 7 bases. The CDR3 reads CATTRGVAGANEQFF. The DNA for the CDR3 is TGTGCCACCACCCGGGGGGTAGCGGGAGCTAATGAGCAGTTCTTC.

The chain combines TRBV7-3 with TRBJ2-3; perhaps TRBD2 as D (6 bases). Trimming shortened V by 7 bases and J by 5 bases, and 16 bases separated the two germline ends. The CDR3 spans 14 residues. Germline V gene lookup returns CDR1 SGHTA and CDR2 FQGTGA. CDR3 sequence reads: CASKRRWEEDTQYF. CDR3 nucleotide sequence: TGTGCCAGCAAGAGGAGGTGGGAGGAAGATACGCAGTATTTT.

This clonotype has more than one count but fewer than ten. V and J are TRBV11-2 and TRBJ2-3; weak D call: TRBD2 (6 bases). The CDR3 runs 15 residues. Trimming left V 5 bases short and J 1 base short, with 13 bases between. Germline V CDR1 and CDR2: SGHAT, FQNNGV. CDR3 loop: CASSPQGGGTDTQYF. DNA for the CDR3: TGTGCCAGCAGCCCCCAGGGAGGCGGCACAGATACGCAGTATTTT.

In this sample, this clonotype turned up many times. The J gene is TRBJ2-7, the V gene TRBV20-1, with 10 bases aligning to TRBD2. This CDR3 spans 14 amino acids. V dropped 5 bases and J dropped 0; count of bases not matched to a gene: 4. The germline gives CDR1 DFQATT, CDR2 SNEGSKA (reference sequence). The DNA for the CDR3 is TGCAGTGCTGGGACTAGCGCAAGCTCCTACGAGCAGTACTTC. Protein sequence: CSAGTSASSYEQYF.

This clonotype was seen only a few times. The chain recombines TRBV20-1 with TRBJ2-5; weak D call: TRBD1 (6 bases). The V end was cut by 6 bases, the J end by 5 bases, with 16 bases between. The CDR3 runs 13 residues. In germline, CDR1 is DFQATT, CDR2 SNEGSKA (reference sequence). The CDR3 nucleotides are TGCAGTGCGCCGGACAGAGCATTTGAGACCCAGTACTTC. Amino acid sequence: CSAPDRAFETQYF.

This rearrangement joins TRBV11-3 to TRBJ2-2, with 9 bases matching TRBD2. The germline gives CDR1 SGHNT, CDR2 YENEEA. V trimming: 0 bases; J trimming: 5 bases; junction bases outside the gene matches: 1. The CDR3 is 15 residues long. CDR3: CASSLDSGRTGELFF. CDR3 DNA sequence: TGTGCCAGCAGCTTAGATAGCGGGAGAACCGGGGAGCTGTTTTTT.

Many counts were recorded for this clonotype. This chain uses TRBV9 with TRBJ1-2; D might be TRBD1 (6 bases). Trimming shortened V by 4 bases and J by 6 bases, and 13 bases separated the two germline ends. This CDR3 region has 13 residues. Germline V gene data show CDR1 as SGDLS and CDR2 as YYNGEE. As DNA, the CDR3 is TGTGCCAGCAGCACGGGGACAAGTGATGGCTACACCTTC. This sequence encodes CASSTGTSDGYTF. Full variable domain (remainder filled in from reference TRBV9 and TRBJ1-2): DSGVTQTPKHLITATGQRVTLRCSPRSGDLSVYWYQQSLDQGLQFLIQYYNGEERAKGNILERFSAQQFPDLHSELNLSSLELGDSALYFCASSTGTSDGYTFGSGTRLTVV.

This chain uses TRBV12-3 or TRBV12-4 with TRBJ2-2; 14 bases align to TRBD2. After removal of 4 bases from V and 1 base from J, the junction contained 11 bases not matched to a gene. The CDR3 loop spans 20 amino acids. The CDR3, as DNA: TGTGCCAGCAGTTCCTTCGGGGGACTAGCGGGAGCATTGAACACCGGGGAGCTGTTTTTT. Translating gives CASSSFGGLAGALNTGELFF.